This TCR beta chain was identified in a study of blood T cell repertoires in COVID-19. Study details: T cells, B-cell-depleted T cells, or PBMCs provided the cDNA or gDNA that served as material.

Source study methods: By means of reference gene primer amplification, nucleated cell counts were estimated. Produced via immunoSEQ multiplex PCR; TCRdb's table is partial and in-frame only. V and J calls and clone size are given by that table; D and trimming were obtained from the DNA. This table holds approximately 93,000 clones, over 65% found once. The source material was peripheral blood. This TCR came from a man aged 65-85 years with COVID-19, enrolled during active disease.

CDR3 sequence: CSVGAGLDQPQHF. CDR3 DNA: TGCAGCGTTGGGGCAGGGTTGGATCAGCCCCAGCATTTT. This chain connects TRBV29-1 to TRBJ1-5; TRBD1 is a possible D gene (5 bases). This CDR3 region has 13 residues. In germline, CDR1 is SQVTM, CDR2 ANQGSEA. Trimming removed 4 bases at V and 5 bases at J, with 12 bases between.